The clone carrying this TCR beta chain was seen a handful of times. Its antigen is still unknown. These data belong to a study of blood T cells in healthy people across ages. Study outcomes and limitations: Fewer expanded clones and more diversity marked long-lived versus aged donors. The study could not conclusively compare naive and antigen-experienced cells, given its unsorted PBMCs. A roughly linear fall in TCR beta diversity per million T cells was seen with increasing age. A strong correlation was found between TCR beta diversity and the percentage of naive T cells.

Then a second PCR, running roughly 7 to 11 cycles, was carried out with a sample-barcoded 5' primer and a J-beta primer mix. In TCRdb, the 5' RACE reads were re-called with MiXCR into one record per CDR3 protein. Found here are about 1.5 million distinct CDR3 sequences, 35% to 45% of them singletons; the top ten hold around 4%. This CDR3 is built from 13 residues. With 0 bases removed from V and 7 bases from J, the gap between germline ends came to 8 bases. CDR1 and CDR2 from the germline V gene are LGHNA and YSLEER. The clonotype was recovered from a woman in her late teens or twenties in good health. The sample was blood. This chain connects TRBV4-3 to TRBJ2-3; unclear D gene. CDR3 loop: CASSQDRHHTQYF. The CDR3 region has the DNA TGCGCCAGCAGCCAAGATAGGCACCATACGCAGTATTTT.